The 16 T cell receptor beta chains given below trace back to one sample, sequenced in a study of T cell repertoires in cytomegalovirus infection. No antigen has been identified for these receptors. TCRdb recomputed calls from the reads with MiXCR, one row per CDR3 protein. The sample includes around 58,000 distinct CDR3 sequences, just over 20% seen only once; the top ten take over 65%. Source: CD8+ T cells from cultured PBMCs, taken from culture after CMV antigen stimulation. These receptors were obtained from a human donor in good health (CMV status not recorded). Some clones in this sample may be carry-over from other donors' samples.

The chain combines TRBV19 with TRBJ1-1; D is unresolved. Deletions cut 3 bases from V and 0 bases from J, with 11 bases between. From germline, CDR1 is LNHDA and CDR2 SQIVND (reference sequence). There are 15 residues in the CDR3. The CDR3 loop is CASSIQTPMNTEAFF. The CDR3 nucleotides read TGTGCCAGTAGTATCCAGACACCCATGAACACTGAAGCTTTCTTT. Drawing the rest from reference TRBV19 and TRBJ1-1, the complete variable domain is DGGITQSPKYLFRKEGQNVTLSCEQNLNHDAMYWYRQDPGQGLRLIYYSQIVNDFQKGDIAEGYSVSREKKESFPLTVTSAQKNPTAFYLCASSIQTPMNTEAFFGQGTRLTVV.

The chain is built from TRBV2 and TRBJ1-1; D remains unclear. Trimming shortened V by 6 bases and J by 4 bases, and 9 bases separated the two germline ends. The CDR3 is made up of 12 amino acids. CDR1 and CDR2 from the germline V gene are SNHLY and FYNNEI. CDR3 protein: CASRVRLTEAFF. Here the CDR3 DNA reads TGTGCCAGCAGGGTTAGACTCACTGAAGCTTTCTTT.

This clonotype was detected a few times. This chain connects TRBV7-8 to TRBJ1-6, with D unresolved. Germline CDR1 is SGHVS and CDR2 is FQNEAQ. The CDR3 covers 15 residues. Trimming removed 5 bases at V and 4 bases at J, with 12 bases between. CDR3 sequence: CASSPRTGYNSPLHF. The CDR3 nucleotides are TGTGCCAGCAGCCCGCGGACGGGTTATAATTCACCCCTCCACTTT.

The chain has TRBV7-8 and TRBJ2-5, with D tentatively TRBD1 (6 bases). CDR3 size: 14 residues. Trimming removed 3 bases from V and 1 base from J, with 9 bases in between. Germline V gene sequence: CDR1 SGHVS, CDR2 FQNEAQ. In nucleotides, the CDR3 is TGTGCCAGCAGCTTTACAGGGACCCAAGAGACCCAGTACTTC. Translated: CASSFTGTQETQYF.

This clonotype was observed a few times. V and J are TRBV12-3 or TRBV12-4 and TRBJ2-5; 9 bases are a match to TRBD1. Trimming removed 6 bases from V and 1 base from J; junction bases left unmatched: 12. The CDR3 runs to 17 residues. CDR3 sequence (DNA): TGTGCCAGCAGACCACCGGGACAGGGCCTTTCCCAAGAGACCCAGTACTTC. Protein product: CASRPPGQGLSQETQYF.

This chain links TRBV28 with TRBJ1-1; D is perhaps TRBD1 (5 bases). Germline V gives CDR1 MDHEN, CDR2 SYDVKM. This CDR3 has 17 residues. V dropped 4 bases and J dropped 4 bases, with 22 bases sitting between them. CDR3 protein: CASSWEGPALRGTEAFF. Written as DNA, the CDR3 is TGTGCCAGCAGTTGGGAGGGGCCCGCACTGAGGGGCACTGAAGCTTTCTTT. Full variable domain (rest looked up from reference TRBV28 and TRBJ1-1): DVKVTQSSRYLVKRTGEKVFLECVQDMDHENMFWYRQDPGLGLRLIYFSYDVKMKEKGDIPEGYSVSREKKERFSLILESASTNQTSMYLCASSWEGPALRGTEAFFGQGTRLTVV.

The chain couples TRBV7-2 to TRBJ2-5; TRBD1 matches at 9 bases. CDR1 SGHTA and CDR2 FQGNSA come from the germline V gene. This CDR3 is 19 amino acids long. The V segment lost 2 bases and the J segment 4 bases; nucleotides outside the gene matches: 17. DNA of the CDR3: TGTGCCAGCAGCTTAAACCTTTTAATTCGGGACAGGGCGACAGAGACCCAGTACTTC. Protein sequence: CASSLNLLIRDRATETQYF.

The V and J genes are TRBV7-9 and TRBJ2-1; a possible D gene is TRBD1 (6 bases). The germline V gene has CDR1 SEHNR and CDR2 FQNEAQ (reference sequence). Trimming took off 4 bases at V and 0 bases at J, with 22 bases between the two ends. The CDR3 spans 19 residues. The CDR3 sequence is CASSSGRTARLSSYNEQFF. The CDR3 nucleotides read TGTGCCAGCAGCTCGGGGCGGACAGCAAGATTAAGCTCCTACAATGAGCAGTTCTTC.

This clonotype showed up just a few times. The J gene is TRBJ2-7, the V gene TRBV7-2; 8 bases align to TRBD2. The CDR3 extends over 15 amino acids. Germline V gene data show CDR1 as SGHTA and CDR2 as FQGNSA. With 5 bases clipped from V and 4 bases from J, the junction kept 10 bases outside the gene matches. The CDR3 DNA reads as TGTGCCAGCAGCCTCGATACGGGGGGGCTGTACGAGCAGTACTTC. Translated, it gives CASSLDTGGLYEQYF. The entire variable domain, with the rest obtained from reference TRBV7-2 and TRBJ2-7, is as follows: GAGVSQSPSNKVTEKGKDVELRCDPISGHTALYWYRQSLGQGLEFLIYFQGNSAPDKSGLPSDRFSAERTGGSVSTLTIQRTQQEDSAVYLCASSLDTGGLYEQYFGPGTRLTVT.

The V call is TRBV7-6, the J call TRBJ1-4; TRBD1 agrees at 10 bases. CDR3 length equals 18 residues. J was trimmed by 0 bases and V by 1 base; bases with no gene match: 5. Germline lookup yields CDR1 SGHVS and CDR2 FNYEAQ. CDR3 coding DNA: TGTGCCAGCAGCTTAGAAATTGGGACAGGGGCAACTAATGAAAAACTGTTTTTT. Translated: CASSLEIGTGATNEKLFF.

This clonotype turned up a few times. The chain is built from TRBV4-1 and TRBJ2-7; TRBD1 matches at 11 bases. There are 15 residues in the CDR3. J gave up 2 bases and V 6 bases, and 6 bases lay outside the gene matches. The V gene's germline CDR1 is MGHRA and CDR2 YSYEKL. The CDR3 is CASSFRDRGTYEQYF. CDR3 DNA: TGCGCCAGCAGTTTTCGGGACAGGGGGACCTACGAGCAGTACTTC.

This clonotype was seen only a few times. This sequence joins TRBV19 and TRBJ1-1; possibly TRBD1 for D (5 bases). The CDR3 runs 15 residues. In germline, CDR1 is LNHDA, CDR2 SQIVND (reference sequence). V lost 1 base to trimming and J lost 1 base, with 10 bases between them. Here the CDR3 reads CASSIVPGTNTEAFF. The CDR3, as DNA: TGTGCCAGTAGTATAGTCCCCGGGACGAACACTGAAGCTTTCTTT.

This chain joins TRBV7-9 and TRBJ1-3; D is possibly TRBD1 (5 bases). Trimming removed 11 bases from V and 0 bases from J, with 11 bases in between. The V gene's germline CDR1 is SEHNR and CDR2 FQNEAQ (reference sequence). This CDR3 comprises 13 residues. The CDR3 sequence: CAGAGGSGNTIYF. CDR3 nucleotide sequence: TGTGCCGGGGCAGGAGGCTCTGGAAACACCATATATTTT.

This clonotype occurred a few times. The chain carries TRBV6-2 or TRBV6-3 and TRBJ1-2; TRBD1 might be the D (5 bases). This CDR3 has 15 amino acids. Trimming removed 2 bases at V and 5 bases at J, with 15 bases between. Germline V lookup: CDR1 MNHEY, CDR2 SVGEGT. DNA of the CDR3: TGTGCCAGCAGTTACACCATGATTGGGGGATATGGCTACACCTTC. This codes for CASSYTMIGGYGYTF.

There are a few counts of this clonotype. The V and J genes are TRBV7-2 and TRBJ1-1, with D hard to call. The CDR3 length is 15 residues. The germline V gene encodes CDR1 SGHTA and CDR2 FQGNSA. Trimming pared 1 base from V and 8 bases from J, leaving 17 bases between. CDR3 protein: CASSLGPRGQREAFF. Here the CDR3 DNA reads TGTGCCAGCAGCTTAGGCCCTCGGGGTCAGCGGGAAGCTTTCTTT.

V is TRBV7-2 and J is TRBJ2-7; D not resolved. Germline CDR1 and CDR2: SGHTA and FQGNSA. The CDR3 runs to 14 residues. The V and J ends lost 4 bases and 0 bases respectively, with 10 bases between them. The CDR3 loop is CASSSLGSSYEQYF. The CDR3 region has the DNA TGTGCCAGCAGCTCCCTGGGGTCCTCCTACGAGCAGTACTTC.